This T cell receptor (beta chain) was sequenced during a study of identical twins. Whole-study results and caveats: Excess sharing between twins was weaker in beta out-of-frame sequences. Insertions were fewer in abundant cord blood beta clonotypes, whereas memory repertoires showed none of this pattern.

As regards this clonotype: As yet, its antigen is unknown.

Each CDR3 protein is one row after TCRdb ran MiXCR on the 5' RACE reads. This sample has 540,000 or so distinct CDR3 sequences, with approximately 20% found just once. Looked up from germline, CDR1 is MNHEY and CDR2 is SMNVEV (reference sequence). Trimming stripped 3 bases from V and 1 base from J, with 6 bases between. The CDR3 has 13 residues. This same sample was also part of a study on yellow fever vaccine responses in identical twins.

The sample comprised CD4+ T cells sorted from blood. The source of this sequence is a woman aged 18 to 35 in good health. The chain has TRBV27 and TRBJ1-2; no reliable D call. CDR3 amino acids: CASSFYSNYGYTF. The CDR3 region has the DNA TGTGCCAGCAGTTTTTATAGTAACTATGGCTACACCTTC.